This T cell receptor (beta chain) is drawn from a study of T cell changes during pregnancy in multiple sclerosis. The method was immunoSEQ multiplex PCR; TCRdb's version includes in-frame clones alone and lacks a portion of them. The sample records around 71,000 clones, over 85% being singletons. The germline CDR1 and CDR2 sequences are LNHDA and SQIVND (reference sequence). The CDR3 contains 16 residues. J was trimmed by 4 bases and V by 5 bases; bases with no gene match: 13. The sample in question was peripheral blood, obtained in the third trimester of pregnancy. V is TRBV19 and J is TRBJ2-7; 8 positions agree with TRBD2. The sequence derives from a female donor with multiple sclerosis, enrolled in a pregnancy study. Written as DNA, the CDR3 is TGTGCCAGTAGTCGAGACGGGGTAGCGGGAAGTTACGAGCAGTACTTC. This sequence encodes CASSRDGVAGSYEQYF.